A single sample is the source of the 9 T cell receptor beta chains below, sequenced in a study of T-cell reconstitution after alpha-beta-depleted transplantation in children. Preparation of the TCRbeta library used unique molecular identifiers. Via MiXCR, TCRdb re-called the PCR reads, giving one row per CDR3 protein. The sample yields 170,000 or so distinct CDR3 sequences, roughly 7.5% seen once. Source: PBMCs from the stem cell graft donor, taken from the stem cell graft. These receptors all stem from a human donor who donated a stem cell graft to a child with Wiskott-Aldrich syndrome.

This clonotype was counted many times. The CDR3 protein is CASSPGPQETQYF. DNA for the CDR3: TGCGCCAGCAGCCCGGGACCCCAAGAGACCCAGTACTTC. This rearrangement joins TRBV5-1 to TRBJ2-5; D could derive from TRBD1 or TRBD2 (5 bases each). V lost 4 bases to trimming and J lost 1 base, with 8 bases between them. Per the germline V gene, CDR1 is SGHRS and CDR2 is YFSETQ. CDR3 length: 13 amino acids.

Many counts were recorded for this clonotype. The gene calls are TRBV5-1 and TRBJ2-7; 8 bases are shared with TRBD1. This CDR3 is built from 15 residues. Trimming at V came to 4 bases and at J to 3 bases, leaving 9 bases not matched to a gene. The germline CDR1 and CDR2 sequences are SGHRS and YFSETQ. The CDR3 coding sequence is TGCGCCAGCAGCCCCCAACCGGGACAGGACTACGAGCAGTACTTC. As protein: CASSPQPGQDYEQYF.

As concerns this clonotype: A much larger clone lies a single base off, so this may be a read error. The chain links TRBV15 to TRBJ2-1, with a possible D match to TRBD2 (5 bases). CDR1 and CDR2 (germline): LNHNV, YYDKDF (reference sequence). The CDR3 length is 16 residues. The ends were cut back, 0 bases at V and 8 bases at J, with 17 bases in the middle. The CDR3 DNA follows: TGTGCCACCAGCAGAGATCCCCGAACTAGAAGCCATGAGCAGTTCTTC. Translating gives CATSRDPRTRSHEQFF.

This clonotype was recorded at least ten times. V usage is TRBV29-1 and J usage is TRBJ1-1; D is uncertain. The CDR3 extends over 12 amino acids. The V gene lost 7 bases and the J gene lost 2 bases, with 11 bases spanning the gap. Germline V gene sequence: CDR1 SQVTM, CDR2 ANQGSEA. The CDR3 loop reads CSAGRTNTEAFF. CDR3 in DNA: TGCAGCGCCGGACGGACTAACACTGAAGCTTTCTTT.

As to this clonotype: A read error is possible here, since a much larger clone lies one base away. This sequence joins TRBV7-2 and TRBJ2-5; D ambiguous. Trimming pared 3 bases from V and 2 bases from J, leaving 4 bases between. In germline, CDR1 is SGHTA, CDR2 FQGNSA. The CDR3 totals 12 residues. The DNA of the CDR3 is TGTGCCAGCAGCTTCCTTCAAGAGACCCAGTACTTC. It codes for CASSFLQETQYF.

This clonotype was recorded many times. This chain joins TRBV29-1 and TRBJ2-1; D assignment may be TRBD1 or TRBD2 (5 bases each). V was clipped by 6 bases and J by 2 bases, with 17 bases between them. The CDR3 runs to 15 residues. Germline V gene lookup returns CDR1 SQVTM and CDR2 ANQGSEA. The CDR3 is CSVDSRGEPYNEQFF. As DNA, the CDR3 is TGCAGCGTGGACTCCAGAGGGGAACCCTACAATGAGCAGTTCTTC.

This clonotype was observed many times. The chain is built from TRBV14 and TRBJ2-5, with a tentative D call TRBD2 (5 bases). Between the trimmed V and J ends, which lost 0 bases and 6 bases, there was a span of 20 bases. Germline V gene lookup returns CDR1 SGHDN and CDR2 FVKESK. This CDR3 region has 17 residues. As DNA, the CDR3 is TGTGCCAGCAGCCAAGATACGGTGGGAGCGCGCGGAAAGACCCAGTACTTC. Its translation is CASSQDTVGARGKTQYF.

J is TRBJ2-7 and V is TRBV20-1; TRBD2 matches 12 bases. Trimming took 5 bases from V and 0 from J; bases not matched to a gene: 8. The length of the CDR3 is 16 residues. From germline, CDR1 is DFQATT and CDR2 SNEGSKA (reference sequence). The CDR3 loop is CSAGGLAGTPSYEQYF. The CDR3 bases are TGCAGTGCTGGGGGACTAGCGGGTACACCCTCCTACGAGCAGTACTTC.

This clonotype was counted at least ten times. This chain connects TRBV9 to TRBJ2-3; 11 nucleotides align to TRBD2. Losses at the gene ends were 0 bases for V and 1 base for J; bases not matched to a gene: 4. The germline V gene encodes CDR1 SGDLS and CDR2 YYNGEE. The CDR3 has 17 amino acids. CDR3 residues: CASSVELAGAGTDTQYF. The CDR3 region has the DNA TGTGCCAGCAGCGTAGAACTAGCGGGGGCCGGCACAGATACGCAGTATTTT.